This TCR beta chain was observed in a study of molecular identifiers for immune sequencing clone quantification. This clonotype was picked up a small number of times. What it binds is unknown. Study-wide results and limits: In naive cells, clones above 20 RNA copies held under 1% of molecules, whereas in effector cells they held over 97%.

Naive CD8 libraries were made from about 20,000 to 1,000,000 sorted cells, and they used 10%, 30% or 50% RNA. Naive CD8 T cells were FACS-sorted by CD8+CD4-CCR7+CD45RA+ markers. For bulk TCR libraries, previously described methods and listed TCR primers were used. MiXCR, applied by TCRdb to the PCR reads, yields one record per CDR3 protein. In the table there are 100,000 or so distinct CDR3 sequences, roughly a third of which are singletons. This sequence was found in a human donor in good health. Some libraries in this study had Jurkat cell RNA spiked in. Input material: naive CD8+ T cells from blood, with Jurkat cell RNA spiked in. Subset: FACS-sorted CD8+CD4-CCR7+CD45RA+ naive T cells.

The CDR3 DNA reads as TGTGCCAGCAGCCAAGATAATCAGGGGCAGAATGAGCAGTTCTTC. Translating gives CASSQDNQGQNEQFF. This chain connects TRBV4-2 to TRBJ2-1; weak D call: TRBD1 (6 bases). V was trimmed by 0 bases and J by 7 bases, leaving 13 bases between them. The CDR3 is made up of 15 amino acids. Germline CDR1 and CDR2: LGHNA and YNFKEQ.